This T cell receptor beta chain appears in the sequencing data of a study of blood T cell repertoires in COVID-19. Trimming shortened V by 5 bases and J by 3 bases, and 14 bases separated the two germline ends. There are 14 residues in the CDR3. CDR1 is SGHAT, CDR2 FQNNGV, per germline. Seattle's cohort entered during active infection and was followed longitudinally. Generated by immunoSEQ multiplex PCR, the TCRdb table keeps only in-frame clones and is missing some. The sample carries some 200,000 clones, approximately 87% recorded once. The V gene is TRBV11-2, the J gene TRBJ2-7, with a weak D call TRBD2 (6 bases). Input material: peripheral blood. The receptor comes from a woman in her sixties or seventies with COVID-19, enrolled during active disease. CDR3 bases: TGTGCCAGCAGCACGGGACCGGGGGTCTACGAGCAGTACTTC. It yields the protein CASSTGPGVYEQYF. The variable domain in full, with the rest retrieved from reference TRBV11-2 and TRBJ2-7, is EAGVAQSPRYKIIEKRQSVAFWCNPISGHATLYWYQQILGQGPKLLIQFQNNGVVDDSQLPKDRFSAERLKGVDSTLKIQPAKLEDSAVYLCASSTGPGVYEQYFGPGTRLTVT.